This TCR beta chain emerged from a study of T cells in Graves' hyperthyroidism and ophthalmopathy. TCR beta CDR3 sequences were amplified from RNA transcripts. The TCR CDR3 first-round RT-PCR relied on the HTBI primer set. TCRdb re-called the multiplex PCR reads through MiXCR, storing one row per CDR3 protein. The sample holds approximately 300,000 distinct CDR3 sequences, roughly 19% seen once. Diagnosis rested on symptoms, serum thyroxine and TRAb, thyroid ultrasound, and orbital computed tomography. The PBMCs studied were ones that came from roughly 9.1 ml fresh peripheral blood. Germline-derived CDR1 and CDR2 are SGHVS and FNYEAQ. The CDR3 runs to 12 residues. As concerns this clonotype: Its antigen is not identified. Given a much more abundant clone one base away, this may be a read error.

General observations from the study: Among thyroid clonotypes expanded above 0.001, most also appeared in blood.

Sequenced input: blood. The sequence derives from a man aged 45-65 years with Graves' ophthalmopathy. The chain links TRBV7-6 to TRBJ2-3, with TRBD1 as a possible D gene (5 bases). The CDR3 DNA is TGTGCCAGCAGCCCCGCGACAGATACGCGGTATTTT. Translated, it gives CASSPATDTRYF.